This passage covers 25 T cell receptor beta chains from one sample sequenced in a study of T cells in Graves' hyperthyroidism and ophthalmopathy. Amplified TCR beta CDR3 regions derived from RNA transcripts. In the first-round RT-PCR of the TCR CDR3, the HTBI primer set was used. MiXCR was run by TCRdb on the multiplex PCR reads, yielding one entry per CDR3 protein. The sample carries around 570,000 distinct CDR3 sequences, nearly 20% recorded once. The source material was blood. The source of these receptors is a man aged 40-55 years with Graves' ophthalmopathy.

The chain has TRBV12-3 or TRBV12-4 and TRBJ2-1, with a possible D match to TRBD2 (7 bases). The CDR3 consists of 15 residues. V was cut by 5 bases and J by 6 bases, with 17 bases left in between. The CDR3 coding sequence is TGTGCCAGCAGTCGAACGGGGGGCGGCAGCAATGAGCAGTTCTTC. As protein: CASSRTGGGSNEQFF.

As for this clonotype: A single base separates this from a much larger clone, so it may be a read error. The chain recombines TRBV6-1 with TRBJ2-1, with D possibly being TRBD1 or TRBD2 (5 bases each). With 5 bases removed from V and 10 bases from J, the gap between germline ends came to 15 bases. There are 13 residues in the CDR3. The germline V gene has CDR1 MNHNS and CDR2 SASEGT. The CDR3 DNA follows: TGTGCCAGCAGTCCCCAGGGAGTATACGAGCAGTTCTTC. Its protein is CASSPQGVYEQFF.

This rearrangement joins TRBV20-1 to TRBJ2-3; possibly TRBD1 or TRBD2 for D (5 bases each). CDR1 is DFQATT, CDR2 SNEGSKA, per germline (reference sequence). Trimming left V 5 bases short and J 4 bases short, with 10 bases between. The CDR3 length is 12 residues. The CDR3 bases are TGCAGTGCTTCCTCGGGACCAGATACGCAGTATTTT. Protein: CSASSGPDTQYF.

The J gene is TRBJ2-3, the V gene TRBV6-5; 11 bases match TRBD2. V dropped 0 bases and J dropped 2; count of bases not matched to a gene: 7. The CDR3 has 18 residues. Germline-derived CDR1 and CDR2 are MNHEY and SVGAGI. CDR3 sequence: CASSYSGTSGSSTDTQYF. CDR3 nucleotides: TGTGCCAGCAGTTACTCTGGCACTAGCGGGAGCTCCACAGATACGCAGTATTTT.

The table lists this clonotype with a few counts. V is TRBV5-1 and J is TRBJ1-1; the D is unclear. CDR1 and CDR2 (germline): SGHRS, YFSETQ. The V end was cut by 4 bases, the J end by 5 bases, with 12 bases between. The length of the CDR3 is 13 residues. The CDR3 is CASSLISSTEAFF. For the CDR3, the DNA is TGCGCCAGCAGCCTGATCAGTTCGACTGAAGCTTTCTTT.

This clonotype has a count of ten or more. The chain couples TRBV7-2 to TRBJ1-5; the D is unclear. Deletions cut 6 bases from V and 7 bases from J, with 10 bases between. Germline loops: CDR1 SGHTA, CDR2 FQGNSA. This CDR3 has 12 residues. This CDR3 is CASSLAGQPQHF. DNA for the CDR3: TGTGCCAGCAGTTTGGCGGGACAGCCCCAGCATTTT.

The rearrangement joins TRBV12-3 or TRBV12-4 to TRBJ1-5, with TRBD1 as a possible D gene (6 bases). This CDR3 has 15 residues. Trimming took 5 bases from V and 1 from J, leaving 12 bases between them. The CDR3 DNA sequence: TGTGCCAGCAGTCGTCTACAGGGAAGCAATCAGCCCCAGCATTTT. It specifies CASSRLQGSNQPQHF.

This clonotype was found once. The chain combines TRBV19 with TRBJ2-3, with TRBD1 as a possible D gene (5 bases). Trimming removed 4 bases from V and 6 bases from J, with 11 bases in between. The CDR3 covers 13 residues. CDR1 is LNHDA and CDR2 is SQIVND in the germline V gene (reference sequence). The CDR3 bases are TGTGCCAGTAGTACCGCAGGGTGGGATACGCAGTATTTT. It translates to CASSTAGWDTQYF. The full variable domain, with the rest looked up from reference TRBV19 and TRBJ2-3, is DGGITQSPKYLFRKEGQNVTLSCEQNLNHDAMYWYRQDPGQGLRLIYYSQIVNDFQKGDIAEGYSVSREKKESFPLTVTSAQKNPTAFYLCASSTAGWDTQYFGPGTRLTVL.

This clonotype has at least ten counts. The chain combines TRBV7-2 with TRBJ1-1; D gene uncertain. The germline CDR1 and CDR2 sequences are SGHTA and FQGNSA. This CDR3 spans 14 amino acids. V lost 1 base to trimming and J lost 6 bases, with 12 bases between them. DNA for the CDR3: TGTGCCAGCAGCTTAGGCCCTTTAAGGGCTGAAGCTTTCTTT. This sequence encodes CASSLGPLRAEAFF.

This chain connects TRBV19 to TRBJ1-5, with a weak D call TRBD1 (5 bases). The germline V and J ends were trimmed by 4 bases and 6 bases, with 10 bases remaining between them. The germline V gene has CDR1 LNHDA and CDR2 SQIVND (reference sequence). The CDR3 spans 13 residues. The CDR3: CASSRAGSQPQHF. CDR3 nucleotides: TGTGCCAGTAGTAGGGCAGGGAGTCAGCCCCAGCATTTT. The full variable domain, in which reference TRBV19 and TRBJ1-5 provide the parts outside the CDR3, is DGGITQSPKYLFRKEGQNVTLSCEQNLNHDAMYWYRQDPGQGLRLIYYSQIVNDFQKGDIAEGYSVSREKKESFPLTVTSAQKNPTAFYLCASSRAGSQPQHFGDGTRLSIL.

This clonotype was seen a few times. The CDR3 DNA reads TGTGCCAGCAGCCAAGAACTAACCAACCAAGAGACCCAGTACTTC. It translates to CASSQELTNQETQYF. This chain joins TRBV4-2 and TRBJ2-5; no definite D call. The CDR3 runs 15 residues. Germline-derived CDR1 and CDR2 are LGHNA and YNFKEQ. V gave up 0 bases and J gave up 0 bases, with 8 bases separating them.

This clonotype was seen at least ten times. The gene calls are TRBV12-3 or TRBV12-4 and TRBJ2-7; 8 bases fit TRBD2. This CDR3 contains 13 residues. V shed 10 bases, J shed 6 bases, and the junction held 11 bases outside the gene matches. CDR3 sequence: CATGREGNTEQYF. In nucleotides, the CDR3 is TGTGCCACCGGCCGGGAGGGCAATACCGAGCAGTACTTC.

The DNA for the CDR3 is TGTGCCAGCAGCGGAAGACAGGGTAGCTCTGGGGCCAACGTCCTGACTTTC. Protein: CASSGRQGSSGANVLTF. The rearrangement joins TRBV9 to TRBJ2-6; 7 bases align to TRBD1. The CDR3 sequence is 17 residues long. J was trimmed by 0 bases and V by 3 bases; bases with no gene match: 6. Germline CDR1 reads SGDLS; CDR2 reads YYNGEE.

This clonotype was detected only a few times. The chain employs TRBV24-1 and TRBJ2-3; D could derive from TRBD1 or TRBD2 (5 bases each). CDR3 length: 17 residues. V lost 7 bases and J lost 0, with 19 bases in between. CDR1 and CDR2 from the germline V gene are KGHDR and SFDVKD. CDR3 region: CATSQPGLAASTDTQYF. CDR3 coding DNA: TGTGCCACCAGCCAACCGGGGCTAGCTGCTAGCACAGATACGCAGTATTTT.

This clonotype occurred many times. J is TRBJ2-5 and V is TRBV20-1, with D unclear. The germline gives CDR1 DFQATT, CDR2 SNEGSKA (reference sequence). CDR3 size: 12 residues. V was trimmed by 1 base and J by 4 bases, leaving 7 bases between them. The CDR3 DNA is TGCAGTGCTAGAGTGGAGAGAGAGACCCAGTACTTC. It translates to CSARVERETQYF.

This clonotype has ten or more counts. The chain has TRBV7-2 and TRBJ2-2, with 9 bases lining up with TRBD2. There are 16 residues in the CDR3. V shed 1 base and J 5 bases; nucleotides not matched to a gene: 5. The germline V gene has CDR1 SGHTA and CDR2 FQGNSA. CDR3 amino acids: CASSLGSSGITGELFF. As DNA, the CDR3 is TGTGCCAGCAGCTTAGGGTCTAGCGGGATTACCGGGGAGCTGTTTTTT.

This clonotype occurred many times. The gene calls are TRBV7-2 and TRBJ2-7; D might be TRBD1 (7 bases). There are 15 residues in the CDR3. Germline-derived CDR1 and CDR2 are SGHTA and FQGNSA. V dropped 4 bases and J dropped 2 bases, with 15 bases sitting between them. The CDR3 DNA is TGTGCCAGCAGCTCCAGGGGGGAAGTTCCCTACGAGCAGTACTTC. It encodes CASSSRGEVPYEQYF. The full variable domain, in which reference TRBV7-2 and TRBJ2-7 provide the parts outside the CDR3, is GAGVSQSPSNKVTEKGKDVELRCDPISGHTALYWYRQSLGQGLEFLIYFQGNSAPDKSGLPSDRFSAERTGGSVSTLTIQRTQQEDSAVYLCASSSRGEVPYEQYFGPGTRLTVT.

This clonotype was counted at least ten times. The CDR3 nucleotides read TGTGCCAGCTCACCTACAGACACTGAAGCTTTCTTT. It specifies CASSPTDTEAFF. The J gene is TRBJ1-1, the V gene TRBV18; unclear D gene. V was pared by 3 bases and J by 3 bases, with 5 bases between. CDR1 is KGHSH, CDR2 LQKENI, per germline. The CDR3 length is 12 residues.

This clonotype has at least ten counts. The chain is built from TRBV28 and TRBJ2-7; TRBD1 matches 8 bases. The V and J ends lost 5 bases and 3 bases, in that order; junction bases with no gene match: 9. Germline values: CDR1 MDHEN, CDR2 SYDVKM. This CDR3 has 15 residues. The CDR3: CASSTYSGGRYEQYF. The CDR3 region has the DNA TGTGCCAGCAGTACTTACTCAGGGGGCCGCTACGAGCAGTACTTC.

V and J are TRBV20-1 and TRBJ2-3; weak D call: TRBD1 (7 bases). The germline V gene encodes CDR1 DFQATT and CDR2 SNEGSKA (reference sequence). Trimming shortened V by 4 bases and J by 4 bases, and 18 bases separated the two germline ends. This CDR3 has 15 residues. Here the CDR3 DNA reads TGCAGTGCTATGGAGGGGGCCCGATCCCCAGATACGCAGTATTTT. This encodes CSAMEGARSPDTQYF.

This clonotype came up a few times. The rearrangement links TRBV15 to TRBJ1-5, with D unresolved. Germline V CDR1 and CDR2: LNHNV, YYDKDF (reference sequence). V gave up 0 bases and J gave up 10 bases, with 7 bases separating them. This CDR3 contains 12 residues. CDR3 protein: CATSRDDTPQHF. CDR3 in DNA: TGTGCCACCAGCAGAGATGACACCCCCCAGCATTTT.

The chain combines TRBV20-1 with TRBJ2-5; TRBD2 matches 13 bases. CDR1 and CDR2 from the germline V gene are DFQATT and SNEGSKA (reference sequence). Losses at the gene ends were 7 bases for V and 5 bases for J; bases not matched to a gene: 7. CDR3 length: 14 residues. The CDR3 region is CSGIETSGRETQYF. The CDR3 DNA is TGCAGTGGGATAGAGACTAGCGGGAGGGAGACCCAGTACTTC.

This clonotype was counted between two and nine times. The chain couples TRBV6-1 to TRBJ2-6; tentatively, D is TRBD1 or TRBD2 (5 bases each). In germline, CDR1 is MNHNS, CDR2 SASEGT. The CDR3 runs 16 residues. V lost 6 bases and J 0 bases, leaving 12 bases between the germline ends. DNA of the CDR3: TGTGCCAGCAGCCCGGGACGCGCCTCTGGGGCCAACGTCCTGACTTTC. It yields the protein CASSPGRASGANVLTF.

This clonotype was seen only a few times. The CDR3, as DNA: TGTGCCAGCAGCGGGTATGGCGGCGGCTACACCTTC. Protein sequence: CASSGYGGGYTF. This chain uses TRBV9 with TRBJ1-2; no reliable D call. This CDR3 spans 12 amino acids. The V gene's germline CDR1 is SGDLS and CDR2 YYNGEE. The V end was cut by 3 bases, the J end by 8 bases, with 11 bases between.

The table lists this clonotype with many counts. V is TRBV28 and J is TRBJ1-2, with TRBD1 as a possible D gene (6 bases). V was cut by 3 bases and J by 7 bases, with 18 bases left in between. The CDR3 has 15 amino acids. CDR1 is MDHEN and CDR2 is SYDVKM in the germline V gene. The CDR3 bases are TGTGCCAGCAGTTTGGCTTCAGGGGCGGTACGTGGCTACACCTTC. Translation: CASSLASGAVRGYTF.